This T cell receptor (beta chain) was observed in a study of beta chain features in type 1 diabetes. This clone was detected only a few times. Its specificity is unknown. Isolated RNA was reverse transcribed in full, so expressed TCRB transcripts were sequenced. Sequencing used immunoSEQ multiplex PCR; TCRdb keeps in-frame clones, though not all of them. The sample records more than 300,000 clones, roughly 16% being singletons. It was via CD45RO/CCR7/CD25/CD127/CD95/CD27 that CD4+ naive, central memory, regulatory and stem cell-like memory cells were sorted. Points from the study as a whole: Type 1 diabetes patients had moderately but significantly shorter TCRB CDR3s in all four CD4+ subsets.

This clonotype was obtained from a woman under 30 in good health. What was sequenced was naive CD4+ T cells from blood.

The CDR3 DNA is TGCGCCAGCAGCCAAGATGAGCTGGACACTGAAGCTTTCTTT. Residues: CASSQDELDTEAFF. This chain links TRBV4-3 with TRBJ1-1; D not certain. The CDR3 is 14 amino acids. V was trimmed by 0 bases and J by 3 bases, leaving 8 bases between them. The germline V gene encodes CDR1 LGHNA and CDR2 YSLEER.